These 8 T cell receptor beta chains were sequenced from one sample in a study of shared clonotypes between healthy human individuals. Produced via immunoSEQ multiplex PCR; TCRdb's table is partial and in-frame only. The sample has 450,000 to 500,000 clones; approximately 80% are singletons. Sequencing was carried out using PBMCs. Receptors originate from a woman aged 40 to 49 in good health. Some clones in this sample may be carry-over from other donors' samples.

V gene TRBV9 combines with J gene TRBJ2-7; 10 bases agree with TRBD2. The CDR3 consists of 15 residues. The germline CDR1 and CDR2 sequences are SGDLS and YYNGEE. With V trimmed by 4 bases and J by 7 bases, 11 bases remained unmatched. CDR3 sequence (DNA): TGTGCCAGCAGCCCCCGGACTAGCGGAGTATCAGAGCAGTACTTC. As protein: CASSPRTSGVSEQYF. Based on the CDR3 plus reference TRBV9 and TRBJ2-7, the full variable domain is DSGVTQTPKHLITATGQRVTLRCSPRSGDLSVYWYQQSLDQGLQFLIQYYNGEERAKGNILERFSAQQFPDLHSELNLSSLELGDSALYFCASSPRTSGVSEQYFGPGTRLTVT.

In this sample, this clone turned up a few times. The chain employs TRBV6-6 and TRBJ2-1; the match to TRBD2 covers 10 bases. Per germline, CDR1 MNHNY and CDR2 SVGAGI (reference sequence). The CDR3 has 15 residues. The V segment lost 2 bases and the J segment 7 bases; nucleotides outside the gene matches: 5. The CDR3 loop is CASSYGLAAWNEQFF. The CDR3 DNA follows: TGTGCCAGCAGTTACGGACTAGCGGCGTGGAATGAGCAGTTCTTC.

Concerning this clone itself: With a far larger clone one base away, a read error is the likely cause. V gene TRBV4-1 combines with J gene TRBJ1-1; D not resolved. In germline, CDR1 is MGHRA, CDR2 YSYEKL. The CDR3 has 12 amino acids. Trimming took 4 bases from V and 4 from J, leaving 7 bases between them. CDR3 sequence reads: CASSLLGTEAFF. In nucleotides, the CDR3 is TGCGCCAGCAGCCTCCTCGGCACTGAAGCTTTCTTT.

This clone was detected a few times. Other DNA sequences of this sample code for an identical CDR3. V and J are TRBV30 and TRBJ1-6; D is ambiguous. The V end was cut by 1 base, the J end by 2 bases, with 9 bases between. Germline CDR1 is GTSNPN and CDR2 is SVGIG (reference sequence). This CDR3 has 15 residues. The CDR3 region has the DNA TGTGCCTGGAGTGGTAGAGTTGCCTATAATTCACCCCTCCACTTT. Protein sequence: CAWSGRVAYNSPLHF.

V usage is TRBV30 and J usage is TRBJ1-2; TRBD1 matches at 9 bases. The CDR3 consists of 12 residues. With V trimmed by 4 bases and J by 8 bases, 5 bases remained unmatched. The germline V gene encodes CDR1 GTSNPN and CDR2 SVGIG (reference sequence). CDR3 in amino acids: CAWTGTGSGYTF. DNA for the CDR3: TGTGCCTGGACCGGGACAGGGAGCGGCTACACCTTC.

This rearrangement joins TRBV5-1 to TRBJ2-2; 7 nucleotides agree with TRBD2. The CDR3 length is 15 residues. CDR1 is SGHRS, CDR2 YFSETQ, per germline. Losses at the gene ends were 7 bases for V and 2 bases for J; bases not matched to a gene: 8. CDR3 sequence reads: CASSNREDNTGELFF. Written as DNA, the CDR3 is TGCGCCAGCTCAAACCGGGAGGATAACACCGGGGAGCTGTTTTTT.

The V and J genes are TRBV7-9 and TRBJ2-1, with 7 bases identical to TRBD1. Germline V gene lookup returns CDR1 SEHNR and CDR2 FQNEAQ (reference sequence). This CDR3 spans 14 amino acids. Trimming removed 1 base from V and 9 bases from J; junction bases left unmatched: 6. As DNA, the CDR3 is TGTGCCAGCAGCTTAGAAGAACAGGGGACTGAGCAGTTCTTC. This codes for CASSLEEQGTEQFF.

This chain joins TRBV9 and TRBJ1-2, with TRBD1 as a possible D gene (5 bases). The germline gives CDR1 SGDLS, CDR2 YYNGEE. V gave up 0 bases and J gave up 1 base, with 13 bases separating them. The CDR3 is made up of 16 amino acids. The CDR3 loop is CASSVGTSQSNYGYTF. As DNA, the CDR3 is TGTGCCAGCAGCGTAGGGACAAGCCAAAGTAACTATGGCTACACCTTC. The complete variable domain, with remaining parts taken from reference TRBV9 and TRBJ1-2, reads DSGVTQTPKHLITATGQRVTLRCSPRSGDLSVYWYQQSLDQGLQFLIQYYNGEERAKGNILERFSAQQFPDLHSELNLSSLELGDSALYFCASSVGTSQSNYGYTFGSGTRLTVV.